Below are 25 T cell receptor beta chains sequenced from a single sample in a study of graft-versus-host responses after intestinal transplantation. Libraries were prepared by immunoSEQ multiplex PCR; TCRdb keeps only in-frame clonotypes and omits some of them. The profile shows 10,000 or so clones, 25% to 30% of them singletons. Material: alloreactive CD4+ T cells from a mixed lymphocyte reaction culture, obtained before intestinal transplant. Noted subset: CFSE-low proliferating T cells sorted from roughly 6-day pre-transplant mixed lymphocyte reaction (GvH or HvG direction). All receptors derive from a human patient who received an intestinal transplant.

This chain joins TRBV27 and TRBJ2-2; D is unclear. The CDR3 has 12 amino acids. Germline loops: CDR1 MNHEY, CDR2 SMNVEV (reference sequence). Trimming shortened V by 7 bases and J by 4 bases, and 7 bases separated the two germline ends. The CDR3 DNA follows: TGTGCCAGCACTTACCTCACCGGGGAGCTGTTTTTT. This sequence encodes CASTYLTGELFF.

V usage is TRBV27 and J usage is TRBJ2-1; TRBD2 agrees at 11 bases. The germline V gene has CDR1 MNHEY and CDR2 SMNVEV (reference sequence). The J segment lost 10 bases and the V segment lost 5 bases, leaving 16 bases of the junction unmatched. CDR3 length: 17 amino acids. The CDR3 DNA is TGTGCCAGCAGTACCATAGAGGATAGCGGGAGGGCCATAGAGCAGTTCTTC. Its protein product is CASSTIEDSGRAIEQFF.

The chain carries TRBV19 and TRBJ2-7; D unclear. Germline CDR1 LNHDA, CDR2 SQIVND (reference sequence). V shed 5 bases and J shed 2 bases, with 7 bases lying between them. The CDR3 spans 12 residues. The CDR3 spells CASSSPPYEQYF. In DNA, the CDR3 is TGTGCCAGTAGTTCACCTCCCTACGAGCAGTACTTC.

By share of the sample, this clone is medium-sized (0.01 to 0.1%). The chain employs TRBV5-1 and TRBJ1-1; TRBD1 might be the D (5 bases). Between the trimmed V and J ends, which lost 0 bases and 1 base, there was a span of 19 bases. The germline CDR1 and CDR2 sequences are SGHRS and YFSETQ. The CDR3 spans 18 residues. The CDR3 DNA is TGCGCCAGCAGCTTGGGTGGGTATTACCAGGGTAAGAACACTGAAGCTTTCTTT. Protein sequence: CASSLGGYYQGKNTEAFF. The whole variable domain, remainder taken from reference TRBV5-1 and TRBJ1-1, is KAGVTQTPRYLIKTRGQQVTLSCSPISGHRSVSWYQQTPGQGLQFLFEYFSETQRNKGNFPGRFSGRQFSNSRSEMNVSTLELGDSALYLCASSLGGYYQGKNTEAFFGQGTRLTVV.

This clone was picked up a small number of times. This chain joins TRBV29-1 and TRBJ2-7, with TRBD2 as a possible D gene (5 bases). Per the germline V gene, CDR1 is SQVTM and CDR2 is ANQGSEA. V was shortened by 7 bases and J by 0 bases, with 13 bases between the two germline ends. The CDR3 sequence is 13 residues long. CDR3 sequence: CSGLTGSSYEQYF. The CDR3 coding sequence is TGCAGCGGCCTGACGGGGAGCTCCTACGAGCAGTACTTC.

This clone came up once. This chain uses TRBV27 with TRBJ1-1; weak D call: TRBD1 (6 bases). V was shortened by 3 bases and J by 4 bases, with 12 bases between the two germline ends. This CDR3 contains 14 residues. Germline-derived CDR1 and CDR2 are MNHEY and SMNVEV (reference sequence). The CDR3 nucleotides read TGTGCCAGCAGTTTTGGGGGGCCGGTCACTGAAGCTTTCTTT. It is translated as CASSFGGPVTEAFF.

This clone was counted only a few times. The J gene is TRBJ2-1, the V gene TRBV28, with 12 bases identical to TRBD2. J gave up 7 bases and V 5 bases, and 6 bases lay outside the gene matches. This CDR3 has 15 amino acids. CDR1 and CDR2 from the germline V gene are MDHEN and SYDVKM. The CDR3 reads CASSILAGGSNEQFF. The CDR3 DNA follows: TGTGCCAGCAGTATCCTAGCGGGAGGGTCGAATGAGCAGTTCTTC.

Within the sample, this clone is medium-sized. This rearrangement joins TRBV27 to TRBJ2-3; D uncertain. This CDR3 has 13 amino acids. Trimming cost V 8 bases and J 0 bases, with 9 bases left between them. CDR1 and CDR2 from the germline V gene are MNHEY and SMNVEV (reference sequence). The CDR3 DNA reads as TGTGCCAGCGGCTTGGTAAGCACAGATACGCAGTATTTT. It is translated as CASGLVSTDTQYF.

This clone came up a few times. This chain connects TRBV9 to TRBJ2-3, with 8 bases aligning to TRBD2. The CDR3 sequence is 16 residues long. Unmatched junction bases numbered 9, after V lost 4 bases and J lost 2 bases. The V gene's germline CDR1 is SGDLS and CDR2 YYNGEE. Here the CDR3 DNA reads TGTGCCAGCAGCTCTACAAGCGGGAGTTACACAGATACGCAGTATTTT. Encoded protein: CASSSTSGSYTDTQYF.

V and J are TRBV7-6 and TRBJ1-2; possible D gene TRBD1, 5 bases. This CDR3 is 14 amino acids long. Deletions cut 5 bases from V and 4 bases from J, with 14 bases between. Germline assignment: CDR1 SGHVS and CDR2 FNYEAQ. CDR3 loop: CASSPGPAAYGYTF. Written as DNA, the CDR3 is TGTGCCAGCAGCCCAGGGCCGGCGGCCTATGGCTACACCTTC.

The chain links TRBV11-2 to TRBJ2-1, with D unclear. The CDR3 contains 16 residues. Trimming shortened V by 2 bases and J by 0 bases, and 11 bases separated the two germline ends. Germline-derived CDR1 and CDR2 are SGHAT and FQNNGV. The CDR3, as DNA: TGTGCCAGCAGCTTATTGGCCGGAAGCTCCTACAATGAGCAGTTCTTC. Translated, it gives CASSLLAGSSYNEQFF.

CDR3 amino acids: CASSGKIKCHKSRANVLTF. CDR3 coding DNA: TGTGCCAGCAGCGGGAAAATTAAGTGCCACAAAAGTCGGGCCAACGTCCTGACTTTC. This rearrangement joins TRBV7-7 to TRBJ2-6; D is ambiguous. This CDR3 is built from 19 residues. Between the trimmed V and J ends, which lost 5 bases and 5 bases, there was a span of 25 bases. Per germline, CDR1 SSHAT and CDR2 FNYEAQ (reference sequence).

This chain uses TRBV5-4 with TRBJ1-2, with D perhaps matching TRBD1 (5 bases). The germline V gene encodes CDR1 SGHNT and CDR2 YYREEE (reference sequence). The CDR3 sequence is 16 residues long. V was clipped by 3 bases and J by 4 bases, with 19 bases between them. CDR3 residues: CASSSSLTVLIYGYTF. CDR3 in DNA: TGTGCCAGCAGCTCGTCACTGACAGTCCTGATCTATGGCTACACCTTC.

This clone was seen a few times. A far larger clone is just one base off, so this is likely a read error. The chain is built from TRBV9 and TRBJ2-7; 8 nucleotides line up with TRBD2. Germline lookup yields CDR1 SGDLS and CDR2 YYNGEE. The CDR3 sequence is 15 residues long. The V gene end was trimmed by 7 bases and the J gene end by 0 bases; junction bases not matched to a gene: 9. The CDR3 spells CASGLRAGDSYEQYF. In nucleotides, the CDR3 is TGTGCCAGCGGCCTCAGAGCGGGAGACTCCTACGAGCAGTACTTC. The full variable domain, completed using reference TRBV9 and TRBJ2-7, is DSGVTQTPKHLITATGQRVTLRCSPRSGDLSVYWYQQSLDQGLQFLIQYYNGEERAKGNILERFSAQQFPDLHSELNLSSLELGDSALYFCASGLRAGDSYEQYFGPGTRLTVT.

The chain combines TRBV19 with TRBJ2-7; 7 bases map to TRBD1. The CDR3 runs to 15 residues. V trimming: 3 bases; J trimming: 3 bases; junction bases outside the gene matches: 8. CDR1 and CDR2 (germline): LNHDA, SQIVND (reference sequence). CDR3 in amino acids: CASSIGAGGSYEQYF. Written as DNA, the CDR3 is TGTGCCAGTAGTATCGGCGCAGGGGGAAGCTACGAGCAGTACTTC.

The chain links TRBV7-9 to TRBJ1-5, with D possibly TRBD1 on 5 matching bases. Per germline, CDR1 SEHNR and CDR2 FQNEAQ (reference sequence). V dropped 3 bases and J dropped 7 bases, with 16 bases sitting between them. The CDR3 spans 15 residues. This CDR3 is CASSLSSGGWQPQHF. DNA of the CDR3: TGTGCCAGCAGCTTGTCCTCCGGGGGATGGCAGCCCCAGCATTTT.

The table lists this clone with a few counts. The chain couples TRBV5-1 to TRBJ2-1; 11 bases fit TRBD2. The CDR3 is 15 amino acids. Germline CDR1 and CDR2: SGHRS and YFSETQ. Germline trimming cut 7 bases from V and 5 bases from J; bases unmatched to any gene: 8. CDR3 amino acids: CASVGRLAGNNEQFF. As DNA, the CDR3 is TGCGCCAGCGTGGGACGACTAGCGGGGAACAATGAGCAGTTCTTC.

The J gene is TRBJ2-7, the V gene TRBV18, with a tentative D call TRBD2 (5 bases). This CDR3 region has 16 residues. CDR1 KGHSH and CDR2 LQKENI come from the germline V gene. Trimming pared 3 bases from V and 2 bases from J, leaving 17 bases between. CDR3 protein: CASSPSWGENPYEQYF. CDR3 bases: TGTGCCAGCTCACCCTCATGGGGAGAGAACCCCTACGAGCAGTACTTC.

Note on this clone: Just one base apart from a much larger clone, this may be a read error. Other DNA sequences of this sample code for an identical CDR3. This chain connects TRBV4-1 to TRBJ2-7; weak D call: TRBD2 (6 bases). The germline gives CDR1 MGHRA, CDR2 YSYEKL. This CDR3 is built from 14 residues. V shed 5 bases and J shed 6 bases, with 17 bases lying between them. CDR3 loop: CASSNGGMGFEQYF. The DNA of the CDR3 is TGCGCCAGCAGCAACGGAGGGATGGGGTTCGAGCAGTACTTC.

For the CDR3, the DNA is TGTGCCAGCAGGGCTTGGAGGGCTAGCGGGAGTGATGAGCAGTTCTTC. This sequence encodes CASRAWRASGSDEQFF. The V call is TRBV7-9, the J call TRBJ2-1, with TRBD2 matching 10 bases. The CDR3 sequence is 16 residues long. The germline gives CDR1 SEHNR, CDR2 FQNEAQ (reference sequence). Unmatched junction bases numbered 13, after V lost 6 bases and J lost 8 bases.

Relative to its sample, this clone is medium-sized (0.01 to 0.1%). The chain uses TRBV19 and TRBJ2-7; D could derive from TRBD1 or TRBD2 (6 bases each). V shed 5 bases and J shed 4 bases, with 15 bases lying between them. The germline V gene has CDR1 LNHDA and CDR2 SQIVND (reference sequence). The CDR3 totals 14 residues. The DNA for the CDR3 is TGTGCCAGTAGTTTAGGGGGGTCGACTTACGAGCAGTACTTC. It is translated as CASSLGGSTYEQYF.

The chain has TRBV4-1 and TRBJ2-7; TRBD2 matches at 9 bases. This CDR3 region has 15 residues. Unmatched junction bases numbered 4, after V lost 2 bases and J lost 2 bases. Germline V gene data show CDR1 as MGHRA and CDR2 as YSYEKL. The CDR3 DNA reads TGCGCCAGCAGCCAAAATAGCGGGAGACCCTACGAGCAGTACTTC. It codes for CASSQNSGRPYEQYF.

This clone was detected only a few times. The chain combines TRBV7-3 with TRBJ2-1, with 9 bases aligning to TRBD2. J lost 4 bases, V lost 4 bases, and 5 bases had no gene match. The CDR3 has 15 amino acids. Germline CDR1 SGHTA, CDR2 FQGTGA. The CDR3 sequence is CASSSKTSGYNEQFF. The DNA of the CDR3 is TGTGCCAGCAGCTCGAAGACTAGCGGATACAATGAGCAGTTCTTC.

The gene calls are TRBV27 and TRBJ2-3; 10 bases agree with TRBD2. Germline lookup yields CDR1 MNHEY and CDR2 SMNVEV (reference sequence). The V segment lost 2 bases and the J segment 4 bases; nucleotides outside the gene matches: 6. The CDR3 totals 16 residues. The DNA for the CDR3 is TGTGCCAGCAGTTTAAGTCTAGCGGGAGCCCCAGATACGCAGTATTTT. It specifies CASSLSLAGAPDTQYF.

The V gene is TRBV6-5, the J gene TRBJ1-2; 7 bases match TRBD1. In germline, CDR1 is MNHEY, CDR2 SVGAGI. J was trimmed by 8 bases and V by 2 bases; bases with no gene match: 11. The CDR3 loop spans 15 amino acids. The CDR3 DNA follows: TGTGCCAGCAGTTACCACCTCACCGACAGGGAAGGCTACACCTTC. As protein: CASSYHLTDREGYTF.